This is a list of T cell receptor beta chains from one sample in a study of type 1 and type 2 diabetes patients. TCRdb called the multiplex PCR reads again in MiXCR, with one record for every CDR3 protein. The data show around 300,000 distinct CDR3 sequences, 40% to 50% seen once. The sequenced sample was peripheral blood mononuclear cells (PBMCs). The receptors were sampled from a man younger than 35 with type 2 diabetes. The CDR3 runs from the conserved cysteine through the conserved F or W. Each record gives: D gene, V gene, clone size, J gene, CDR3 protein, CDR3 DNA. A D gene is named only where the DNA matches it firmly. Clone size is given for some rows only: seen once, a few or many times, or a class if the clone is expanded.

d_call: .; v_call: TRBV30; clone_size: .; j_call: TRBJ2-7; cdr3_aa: CVWSVRGTSSYEQYF; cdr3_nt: TGTGTCTGGAGTGTTAGAGGGACGAGCTCCTACGAGCAGTACTTC
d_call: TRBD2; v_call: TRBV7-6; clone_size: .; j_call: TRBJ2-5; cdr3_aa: CASSSLGGGGETQYF; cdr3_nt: TGTGCCAGCAGCTCCCTCGGCGGGGGAGGAGAGACCCAGTACTTC
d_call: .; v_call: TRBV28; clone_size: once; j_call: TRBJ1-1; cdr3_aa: CASSLKAPSEAFF; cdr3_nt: TGTGCCAGCAGTTTAAAAGCCCCTTCAGAAGCTTTCTTT
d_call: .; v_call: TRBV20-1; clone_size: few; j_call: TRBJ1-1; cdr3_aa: CSAKLYGDRGTEAFF; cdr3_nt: TGCAGTGCTAAGTTATATGGGGATAGAGGCACTGAAGCTTTCTTT
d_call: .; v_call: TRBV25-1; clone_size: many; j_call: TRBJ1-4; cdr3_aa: CASSEHRDTNEKLFF; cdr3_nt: TGTGCCAGCAGTGAACACAGGGACACTAATGAAAAACTGTTTTTT
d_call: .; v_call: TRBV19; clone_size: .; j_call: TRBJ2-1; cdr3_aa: CASSKTWLQEEPYNEQFF; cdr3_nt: TGTGCCAGTAGCAAAACATGGCTCCAGGAGGAACCCTACAATGAGCAGTTCTTC
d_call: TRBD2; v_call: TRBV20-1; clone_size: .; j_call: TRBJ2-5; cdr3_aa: CSASELAGDKETQYF; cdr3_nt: TGCAGTGCTAGTGAACTAGCGGGGGACAAAGAGACCCAGTACTTC
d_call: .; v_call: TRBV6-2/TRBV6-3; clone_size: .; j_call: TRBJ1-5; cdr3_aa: CASSRRRNSNQPQHF; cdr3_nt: TGTGCCAGCAGTCGGCGGAGGAATAGCAATCAGCCCCAGCATTTT
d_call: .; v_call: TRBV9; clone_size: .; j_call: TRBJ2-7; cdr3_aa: CASSPHGGYEQYF; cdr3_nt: TGTGCCAGCAGCCCTCATGGGGGCTACGAGCAGTACTTC
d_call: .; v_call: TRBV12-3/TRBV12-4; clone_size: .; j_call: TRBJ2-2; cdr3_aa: CASQASGELFF; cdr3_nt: TGTGCCAGCCAAGCCTCCGGGGAGCTGTTTTTT
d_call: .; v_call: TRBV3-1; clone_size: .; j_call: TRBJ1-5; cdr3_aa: CASSLERVRGNQPQHF; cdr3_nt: TGTGCCAGCAGTTTGGAACGGGTCCGGGGCAATCAGCCCCAGCATTTT
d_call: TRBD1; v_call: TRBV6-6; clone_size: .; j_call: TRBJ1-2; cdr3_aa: CASSSPIDRAYIPYGYTF; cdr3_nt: TGTGCCAGCAGTTCCCCAATCGACAGGGCCTATATCCCCTATGGCTACACCTTC
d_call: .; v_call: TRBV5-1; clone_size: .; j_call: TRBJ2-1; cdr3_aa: CASSFSANEQFF; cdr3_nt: TGCGCCAGCAGCTTTAGCGCCAATGAGCAGTTCTTC
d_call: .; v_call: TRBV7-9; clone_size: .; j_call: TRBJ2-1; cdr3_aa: CASSGFRDEQFF; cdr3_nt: TGTGCCAGCAGCGGCTTTAGAGATGAGCAGTTCTTC
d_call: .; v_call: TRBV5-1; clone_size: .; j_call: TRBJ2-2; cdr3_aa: CVSSPTGVDTGELFF; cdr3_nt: TGCGTCAGCAGCCCTACTGGGGTTGACACCGGGGAGCTGTTTTTT
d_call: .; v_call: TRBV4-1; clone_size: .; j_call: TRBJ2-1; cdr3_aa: CASSQDVPGALSSYNEQFF; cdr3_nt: TGCGCCAGCAGCCAAGACGTTCCCGGAGCCCTGAGCTCCTACAATGAGCAGTTCTTC